This TCR beta chain is from a study of blood T cell repertoires in COVID-19. Study details: T cells, B-cell-depleted T cells, or PBMCs supplied cDNA or gDNA.

The germline V and J ends were trimmed by 6 bases and 8 bases, with 17 bases remaining between them. The germline V gene has CDR1 SEHNR and CDR2 FQNEAQ (reference sequence). CDR3 size: 14 residues. This clone has a handful of counts. Original processing methods: From reference gene primer amplification, estimates of nucleated cell counts were derived. Clones were sequenced by immunoSEQ multiplex PCR, and TCRdb holds only the in-frame ones, with some missing. The V and J calls and the clone size are those of that table, but D and trimming were determined from the DNA. This table has more than 150,000 clones, approximately 84% appearing once.

The sample was peripheral blood. The origin of this receptor is a woman older than 75 with acute or convalescent COVID-19. V usage is TRBV7-9 and J usage is TRBJ2-1; D is unresolved. CDR3 sequence (DNA): TGTGCCAGCAGGTCCTCCCAGGCTTACCATGAGCAGTTCTTC. Amino acid sequence: CASRSSQAYHEQFF.